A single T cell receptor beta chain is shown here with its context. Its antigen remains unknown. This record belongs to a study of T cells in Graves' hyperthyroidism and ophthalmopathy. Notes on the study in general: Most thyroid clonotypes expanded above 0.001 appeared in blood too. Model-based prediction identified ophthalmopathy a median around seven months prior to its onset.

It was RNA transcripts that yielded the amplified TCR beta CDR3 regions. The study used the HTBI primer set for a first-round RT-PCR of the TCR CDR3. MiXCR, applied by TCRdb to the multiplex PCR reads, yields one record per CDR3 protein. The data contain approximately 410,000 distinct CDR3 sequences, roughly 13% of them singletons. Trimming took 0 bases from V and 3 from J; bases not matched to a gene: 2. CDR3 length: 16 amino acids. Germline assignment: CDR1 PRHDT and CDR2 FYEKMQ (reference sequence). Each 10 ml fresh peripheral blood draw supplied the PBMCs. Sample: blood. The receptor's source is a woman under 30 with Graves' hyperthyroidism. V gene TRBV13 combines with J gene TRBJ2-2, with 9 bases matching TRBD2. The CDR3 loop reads CASSLGTSGHTGELFF. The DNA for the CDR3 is TGTGCCAGCAGCTTAGGAACTAGCGGGCACACCGGGGAGCTGTTTTTT.